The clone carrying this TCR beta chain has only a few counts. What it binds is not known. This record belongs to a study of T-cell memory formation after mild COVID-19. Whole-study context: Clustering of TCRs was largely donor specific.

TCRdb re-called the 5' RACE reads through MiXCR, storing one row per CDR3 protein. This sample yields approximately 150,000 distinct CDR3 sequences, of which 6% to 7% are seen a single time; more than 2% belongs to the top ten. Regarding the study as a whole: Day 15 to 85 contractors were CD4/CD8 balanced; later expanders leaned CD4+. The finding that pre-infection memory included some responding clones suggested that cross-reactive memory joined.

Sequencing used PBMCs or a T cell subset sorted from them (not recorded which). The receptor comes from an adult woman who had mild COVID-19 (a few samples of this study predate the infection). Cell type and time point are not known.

The CDR3 sequence: CASSLGQTEETQYF. DNA for the CDR3: TGTGCCAGCAGCTTAGGACAGACTGAAGAGACCCAGTACTTC. The chain combines TRBV5-6 with TRBJ2-5; TRBD1 might be the D (6 bases). The CDR3 is made up of 14 amino acids. The germline CDR1 and CDR2 sequences are SGHDT and YYEEEE. V lost 2 bases to trimming and J lost 3 bases, with 11 bases between them.